This is a list of T cell receptor beta chains from one sample in a study of blood T cell repertoires in COVID-19. Libraries were prepared by immunoSEQ multiplex PCR; TCRdb keeps only in-frame clonotypes and omits some of them. Altogether more than 250,000 clones are present, around 88% being singletons, with the ten largest covering roughly 6.3%. Sequences were obtained from PBMCs or T cells enriched from blood (not recorded which). The receptors were gathered from a woman in her 40s who had recovered from COVID-19. Both conserved end residues are trimmed from each CDR3.

v_gene	len	CDR3aa
TRBV4-1	14	ASSQGSRQPRPEAF
TRBV18	16	ASSPLTGRDRGINEQF
TRBV10-2	12	ASTPTGGRGEQY
TRBV19	12	ASSIRDLNYEQY
TRBV28	14	ASSGTITGGPGELF
TRBV10-3	13	AIRDRGRLDQPQH
TRBV30	15	AWSVAWDSQRDQPQH
TRBV7-2	15	ASSLGYLESTNEKLF
TRBV7-2	12	ASSRPGQLYEQY
TRBV10-3	15	AISESVGGPAYNEQF
TRBV7-2	11	ASSFERGYEQY
TRBV6-5	14	ASSFDRVASYNEQF
TRBV7-8	16	ASSLVGQGGQSSYEQY
TRBV5-4	11	ASSLASPGGYT
TRBV5-1	15	ASSLAYLGQGYGELF
TRBV7-3	14	ASSPIAGVGTDTQY
TRBV3-1/TRBV3-2	14	ASSQGKGAWVETQY
TRBV3-1/TRBV3-2	11	ASSRDRVDGYT
TRBV15	14	ATRSGGGSSYNEQF
TRBV7-9	12	ASSLVGDISPLH
TRBV28	12	ASSLSQGSYEQY
TRBV28	12	ASSPDRVNSPLH
TRBV2	12	ASSARRGEYEQY
TRBV7-9	9	ASTPMETQY
TRBV24-1	13	ATSSGLAPNGELF
TRBV7-2	14	ASSLLSGGDTGELF
TRBV3-1/TRBV3-2	13	ASSQGRYSNYGYT
TRBV28	14	ASSLGGAGGDYGYT